This TCR beta chain was retrieved from a study of T cells after yellow fever vaccination. Study-wide results and limits: One caveat is that FACS-sorted repertoires could contain abundant clonotypes contaminating from the bulk population.

There are many counts of this clonotype. Antigen: not known. TCRdb analysed the 5' RACE reads with MiXCR anew, one entry per CDR3 protein. The profile shows about 300,000 distinct CDR3 sequences, approximately 3.9% of them singletons. Germline lookup yields CDR1 KGHSH and CDR2 LQKENI. The CDR3 consists of 15 residues. Trimming took off 0 bases at V and 2 bases at J, with 9 bases between the two ends. This TCR was recovered from a man aged 18 to 29 who received the YFV17D yellow fever vaccine. The sample in question was PBMCs, obtained 5 days after the yellow fever booster vaccination. The rearrangement uses TRBV18 and TRBJ2-3; weak D call: TRBD1 (5 bases). Written as DNA, the CDR3 is TGTGCCAGCTCACCACCAAGGGGCCTCACAGATACGCAGTATTTT. Protein sequence: CASSPPRGLTDTQYF.